Below, one TCR beta chain is given with its context. The data originate from a study of T-cell memory formation after mild COVID-19. Study-level information: The two donors had largely donor-specific TCR clusters.

The CDR3 has 14 residues. V lost 4 bases and J lost 5; bases outside the gene matches: 1. Germline loops: CDR1 SGHVS, CDR2 FNYEAQ. TCRdb reanalysed the 5' RACE reads using MiXCR and keeps one entry per CDR3 protein. The sample lists tens of thousands of distinct CDR3 sequences, 10% to 15% occurring once. The specimen sequenced was PBMCs or a T cell subset sorted from them (not recorded which). The chain couples TRBV7-6 to TRBJ2-7; 14 positions agree with TRBD2. The receptor's source is an adult woman who had mild COVID-19 (a few samples of this study predate the infection). Cell type and time point are not known. CDR3 coding DNA: TGTGCCAGCAGCTCGGGACTAGCGGGAGACGAGCAGTACTTC. Translation gives CASSSGLAGDEQYF.